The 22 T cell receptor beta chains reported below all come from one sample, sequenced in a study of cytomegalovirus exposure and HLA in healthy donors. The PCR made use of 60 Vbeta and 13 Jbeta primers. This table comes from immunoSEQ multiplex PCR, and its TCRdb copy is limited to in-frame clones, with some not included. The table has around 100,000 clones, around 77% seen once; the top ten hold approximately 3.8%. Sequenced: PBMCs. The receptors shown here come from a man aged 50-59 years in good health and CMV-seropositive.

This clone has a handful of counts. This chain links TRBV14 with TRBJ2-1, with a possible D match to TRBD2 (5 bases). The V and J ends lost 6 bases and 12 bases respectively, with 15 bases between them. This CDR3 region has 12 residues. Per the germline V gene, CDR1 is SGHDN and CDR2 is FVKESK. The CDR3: CASSSLGVGQFF. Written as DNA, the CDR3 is TGTGCCAGCAGTTCCCTCGGGGTGGGGCAGTTCTTC.

CDR3 DNA: TGTGCCAGCAGTGACGACTACTCCTACGAGCAGTACTTC. Its translation: CASSDDYSYEQYF. V usage is TRBV2 and J usage is TRBJ2-7; weak D call: TRBD2 (5 bases). CDR1 and CDR2 from the germline V gene are SNHLY and FYNNEI. CDR3 length: 13 residues. V was trimmed by 3 bases and J by 0 bases, leaving 6 bases between them.

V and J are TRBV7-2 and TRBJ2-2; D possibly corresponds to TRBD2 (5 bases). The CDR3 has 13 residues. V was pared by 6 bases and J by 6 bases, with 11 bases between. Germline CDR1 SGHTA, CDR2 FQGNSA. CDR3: CASSSGLAGELFF. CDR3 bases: TGTGCCAGCAGTTCCGGACTGGCCGGGGAGCTGTTTTTT.

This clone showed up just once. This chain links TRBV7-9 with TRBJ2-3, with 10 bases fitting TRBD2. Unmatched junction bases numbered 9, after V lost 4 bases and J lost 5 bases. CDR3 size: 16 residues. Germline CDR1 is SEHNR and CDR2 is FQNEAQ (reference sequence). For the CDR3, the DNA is TGTGCCAGCAGCTCGCGGGCTAGCGGGAGAGTAGATACGCAGTATTTT. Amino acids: CASSSRASGRVDTQYF.

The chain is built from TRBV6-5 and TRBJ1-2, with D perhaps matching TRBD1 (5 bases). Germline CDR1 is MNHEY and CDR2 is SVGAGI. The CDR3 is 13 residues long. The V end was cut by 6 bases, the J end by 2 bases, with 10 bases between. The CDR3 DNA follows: TGTGCCAGCAGGCCGGACACAAACTATGGCTACACCTTC. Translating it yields CASRPDTNYGYTF.

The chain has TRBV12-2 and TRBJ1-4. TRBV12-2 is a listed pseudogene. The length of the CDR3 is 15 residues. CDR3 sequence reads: CASRLGRGEDEKLFF. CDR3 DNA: TGTGCAAGTCGCTTAGGTCGAGGAGAAGACGAAAAACTGTTTTTT.

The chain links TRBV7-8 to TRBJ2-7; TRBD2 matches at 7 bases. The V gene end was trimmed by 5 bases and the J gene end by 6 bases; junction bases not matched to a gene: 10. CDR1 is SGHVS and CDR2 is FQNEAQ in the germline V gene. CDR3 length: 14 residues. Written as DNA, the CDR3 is TGTGCCAGCAGCGCGCGGGAGACGGAGGCCGAGCAGTACTTC. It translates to CASSARETEAEQYF.

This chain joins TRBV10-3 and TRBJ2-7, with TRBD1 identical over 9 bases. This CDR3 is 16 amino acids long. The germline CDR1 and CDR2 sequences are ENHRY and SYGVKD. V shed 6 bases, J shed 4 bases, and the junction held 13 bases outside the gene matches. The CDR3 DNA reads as TGTGCCATCAGCCCCAACTTAGGACAGGGGTTATACGAGCAGTACTTC. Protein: CAISPNLGQGLYEQYF.

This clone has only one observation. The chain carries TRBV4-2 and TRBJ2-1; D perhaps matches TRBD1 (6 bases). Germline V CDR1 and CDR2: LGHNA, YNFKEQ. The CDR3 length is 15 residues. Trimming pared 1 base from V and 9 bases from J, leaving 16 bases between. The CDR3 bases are TGTGCCAGCAGCCAAGTCAGGGGAGAAGGGGTTGAGCAGTTCTTC. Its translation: CASSQVRGEGVEQFF.

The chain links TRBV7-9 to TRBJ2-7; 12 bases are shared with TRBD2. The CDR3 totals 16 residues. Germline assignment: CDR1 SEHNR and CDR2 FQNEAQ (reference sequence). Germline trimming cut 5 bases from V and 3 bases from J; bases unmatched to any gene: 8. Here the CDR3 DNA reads TGTGCCAGCAGCGTATTTCCTAGCGGGAGGGACTACGAGCAGTACTTC. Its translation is CASSVFPSGRDYEQYF.

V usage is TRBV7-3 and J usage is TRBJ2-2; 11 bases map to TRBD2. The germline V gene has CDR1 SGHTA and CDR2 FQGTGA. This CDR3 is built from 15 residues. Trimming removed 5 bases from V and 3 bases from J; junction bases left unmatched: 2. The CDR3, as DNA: TGTGCCAGCAGCACGGGACTAGCGGACACCGGGGAGCTGTTTTTT. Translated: CASSTGLADTGELFF.

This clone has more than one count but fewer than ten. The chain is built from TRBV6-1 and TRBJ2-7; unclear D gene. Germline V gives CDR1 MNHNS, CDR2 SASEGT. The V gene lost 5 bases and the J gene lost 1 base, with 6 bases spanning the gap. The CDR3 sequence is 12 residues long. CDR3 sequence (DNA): TGTGCCAGCAGTCACTTTTCCTACGAGCAGTACTTC. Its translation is CASSHFSYEQYF.

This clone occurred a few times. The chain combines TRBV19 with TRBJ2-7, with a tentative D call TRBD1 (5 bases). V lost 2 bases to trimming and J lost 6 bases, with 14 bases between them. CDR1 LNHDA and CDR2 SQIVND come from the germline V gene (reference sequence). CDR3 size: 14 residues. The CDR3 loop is CASSIRLGVGEQYF. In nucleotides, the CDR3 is TGTGCCAGTAGTATAAGGTTAGGGGTCGGCGAGCAGTACTTC. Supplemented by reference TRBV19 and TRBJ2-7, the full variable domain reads DGGITQSPKYLFRKEGQNVTLSCEQNLNHDAMYWYRQDPGQGLRLIYYSQIVNDFQKGDIAEGYSVSREKKESFPLTVTSAQKNPTAFYLCASSIRLGVGEQYFGPGTRLTVT.

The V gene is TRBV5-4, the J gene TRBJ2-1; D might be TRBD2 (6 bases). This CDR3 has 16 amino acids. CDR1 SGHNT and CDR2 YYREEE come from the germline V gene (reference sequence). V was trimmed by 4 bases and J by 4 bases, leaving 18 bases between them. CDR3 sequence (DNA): TGTGCCAGCAGCCCGGGGACTGCAAACACTTACAATGAGCAGTTCTTC. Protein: CASSPGTANTYNEQFF.

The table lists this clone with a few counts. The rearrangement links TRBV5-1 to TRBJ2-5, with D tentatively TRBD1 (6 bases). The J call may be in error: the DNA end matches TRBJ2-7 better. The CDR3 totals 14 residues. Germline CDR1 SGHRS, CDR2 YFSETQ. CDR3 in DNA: TGCGCCAGCAGCTCGGGGACAAGGGTCCACGAGCAGTACTTC. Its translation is CASSSGTRVHEQYF.

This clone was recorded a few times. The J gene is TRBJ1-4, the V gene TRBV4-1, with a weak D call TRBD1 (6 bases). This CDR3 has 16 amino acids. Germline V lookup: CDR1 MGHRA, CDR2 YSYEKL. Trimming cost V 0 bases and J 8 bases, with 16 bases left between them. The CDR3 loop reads CASSQEDSHLGEKLFF. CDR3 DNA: TGCGCCAGCAGCCAAGAGGACAGCCATCTGGGGGAAAAACTGTTTTTT.

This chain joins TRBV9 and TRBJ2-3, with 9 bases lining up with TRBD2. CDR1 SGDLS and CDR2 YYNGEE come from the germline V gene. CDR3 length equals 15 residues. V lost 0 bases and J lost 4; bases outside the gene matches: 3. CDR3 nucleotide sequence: TGTGCCAGCAGCGTAGATCTAGCGGGATCAGATACGCAGTATTTT. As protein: CASSVDLAGSDTQYF. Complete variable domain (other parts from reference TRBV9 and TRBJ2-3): DSGVTQTPKHLITATGQRVTLRCSPRSGDLSVYWYQQSLDQGLQFLIQYYNGEERAKGNILERFSAQQFPDLHSELNLSSLELGDSALYFCASSVDLAGSDTQYFGPGTRLTVL.

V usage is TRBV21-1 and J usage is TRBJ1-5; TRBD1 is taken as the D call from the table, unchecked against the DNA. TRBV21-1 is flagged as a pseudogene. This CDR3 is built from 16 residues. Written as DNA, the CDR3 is TGTGCCAGCAGCGGACACAGGGGCGGCGGCAATCAGCCCCAGCATTTT. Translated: CASSGHRGGGNQPQHF.

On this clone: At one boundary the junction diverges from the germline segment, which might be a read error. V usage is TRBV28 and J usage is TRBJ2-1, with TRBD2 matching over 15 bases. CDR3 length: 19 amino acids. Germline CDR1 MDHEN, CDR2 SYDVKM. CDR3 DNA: TGTGCCAGCTGTTTCTATACTGGACTAGCGGGAGGGGTATACAATGAGCAGTTCTTC. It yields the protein CASCFYTGLAGGVYNEQFF. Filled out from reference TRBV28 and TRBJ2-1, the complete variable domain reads DVKVTQSSRYLVKRTGEKVFLECVQDMDHENMFWYRQDPGLGLRLIYFSYDVKMKEKGDIPEGYSVSREKKERFSLILESASTNQTSMYLCASCFYTGLAGGVYNEQFFGPGTRLTVL.

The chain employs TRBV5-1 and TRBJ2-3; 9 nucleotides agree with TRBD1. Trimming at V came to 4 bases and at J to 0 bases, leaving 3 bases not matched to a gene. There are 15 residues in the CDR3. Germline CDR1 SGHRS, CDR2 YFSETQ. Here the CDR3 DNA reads TGCGCCAGCAGCGAGGGACAGGGTAGCACAGATACGCAGTATTTT. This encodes CASSEGQGSTDTQYF.

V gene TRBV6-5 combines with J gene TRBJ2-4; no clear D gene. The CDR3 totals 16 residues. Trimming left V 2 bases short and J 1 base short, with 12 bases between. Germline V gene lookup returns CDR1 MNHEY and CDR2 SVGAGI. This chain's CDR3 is CASSYSPRGAKNIQYF. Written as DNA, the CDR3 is TGTGCCAGCAGTTACAGCCCACGTGGTGCCAAAAACATTCAGTACTTC.

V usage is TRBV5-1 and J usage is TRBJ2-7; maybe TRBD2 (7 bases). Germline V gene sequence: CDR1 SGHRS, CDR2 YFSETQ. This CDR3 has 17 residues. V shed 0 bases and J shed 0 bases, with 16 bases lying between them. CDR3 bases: TGCGCCAGCAGCTTGGTCCAGAGGGGGGGCGTCTCCTACGAGCAGTACTTC. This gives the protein CASSLVQRGGVSYEQYF.